A single T cell receptor beta chain is shown here with its context. No antigen is known for it. The sample holds no much larger clone one base away, and base qualities are not on file. The library relied on the immunoSEQ multiplex PCR assay. Entries here come from immuneACCESS through TCRdb and include only in-frame sequences with V and J called. Some clones fail to appear in such tables; in the studies checked, an unresolved V gene covers under half of the shortfall, and the cause of the remainder is unknown. The sample table lists some 78,000 clones, around 87% of them with a count of one. The top ten constitute about 1% of the sample. Reading the germline V gene (reference sequence) gives CDR1 MNHNY and CDR2 SVGAGI. At the junction V is shortened by 5 bases and J by 7 bases; bases outside the gene matches: 8. The CDR3 runs 15 amino acids, cysteine and phenylalanine included. CDR3 DNA is the only sequence kept; it has 45 bases, read in frame from the first base.

The sample is drawn from a study of radiotherapy plus CTLA-4 blockade in lung cancer (dated by TCRdb to 2017 to 2018). For the study in its entirety: Objective responses occurred in roughly a sixth of enrolled patients, and about 30% achieved disease control. Study-wide conclusions, independent of this receptor: Early dynamic changes in blood T cell clones, together with increased serum interferon-beta after radiation, were reported as the strongest predictors of response. After treatment with radiotherapy and ipilimumab, TCR clones that originated in tumors expanded in peripheral blood.

The study evaluated CTLA-4 blockade (ipilimumab) given together with focal radiation therapy in patients who had chemo-refractory metastatic non-small-cell lung cancer. The chain employs TRBV6-6 and TRBJ1-6; 7 bases in the middle match TRBD1. The material sequenced was peripheral blood, taken from a patient treated with radiotherapy plus ipilimumab. The TCR originated in a human donor with non-small cell lung cancer who had stable disease on radiotherapy plus ipilimumab. The sequence in DNA is TGTGCCAGCAGTCCCACCGGGACAGTGAATTCACCCCTCCACTTT. Its protein is CASSPTGTVNSPLHF.